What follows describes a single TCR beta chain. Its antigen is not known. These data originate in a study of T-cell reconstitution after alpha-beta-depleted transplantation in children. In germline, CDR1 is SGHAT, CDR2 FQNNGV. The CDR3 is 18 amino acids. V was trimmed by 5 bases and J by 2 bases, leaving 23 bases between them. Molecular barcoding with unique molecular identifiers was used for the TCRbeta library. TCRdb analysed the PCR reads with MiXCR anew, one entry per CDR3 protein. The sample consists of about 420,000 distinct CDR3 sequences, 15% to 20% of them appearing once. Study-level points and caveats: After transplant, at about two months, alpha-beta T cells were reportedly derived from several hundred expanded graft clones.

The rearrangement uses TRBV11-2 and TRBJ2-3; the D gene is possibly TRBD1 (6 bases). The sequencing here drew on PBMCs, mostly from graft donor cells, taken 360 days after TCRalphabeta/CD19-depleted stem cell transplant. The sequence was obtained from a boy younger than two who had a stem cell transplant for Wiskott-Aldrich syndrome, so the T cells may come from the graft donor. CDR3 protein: CASSPGTITLPPTDTQYF. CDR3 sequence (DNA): TGTGCCAGCAGCCCCGGGACAATTACCCTACCACCCACAGATACGCAGTATTTT.